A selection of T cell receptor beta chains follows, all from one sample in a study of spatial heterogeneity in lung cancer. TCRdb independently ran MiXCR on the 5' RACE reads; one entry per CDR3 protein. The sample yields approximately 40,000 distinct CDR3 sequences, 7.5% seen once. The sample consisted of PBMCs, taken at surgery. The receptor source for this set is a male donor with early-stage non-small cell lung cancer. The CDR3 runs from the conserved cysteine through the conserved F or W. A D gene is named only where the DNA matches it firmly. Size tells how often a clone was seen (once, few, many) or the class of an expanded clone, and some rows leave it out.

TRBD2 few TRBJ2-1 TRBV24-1 CATSPSGGNGGEQFF TGTGCCACCAGTCCGAGCGGGGGTAACGGTGGTGAGCAGTTCTTC
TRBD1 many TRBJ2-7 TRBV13 CASSKPGQGTYEQYF TGTGCCAGCAGCAAACCGGGACAGGGGACCTACGAGCAGTACTTC
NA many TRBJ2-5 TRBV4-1 CASRRGSSGKETQYF TGCGCCAGCAGGCGAGGGAGTAGCGGCAAAGAGACCCAGTACTTC
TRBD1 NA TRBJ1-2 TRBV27 CASSSLYLRGHGYTF TGTGCCAGCAGTTCCTTGTACTTGAGGGGGCATGGCTACACCTTC
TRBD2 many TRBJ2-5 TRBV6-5 CASTPSGTETQYF TGTGCCAGCACCCCCAGCGGGACAGAGACCCAGTACTTC
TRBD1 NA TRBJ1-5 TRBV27 CASSSQPGQGDNQPQHF TGTGCCAGCAGTTCTCAACCGGGACAGGGGGACAATCAGCCCCAGCATTTT
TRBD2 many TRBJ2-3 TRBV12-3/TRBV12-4 CASSLWTSGSETDTQYF TGTGCCAGCAGCCTCTGGACTAGCGGGAGTGAAACAGATACGCAGTATTTT
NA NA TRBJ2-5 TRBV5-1 CASSDPGGGTQYF TGCGCCAGCAGCGACCCAGGAGGAGGGACCCAGTACTTC
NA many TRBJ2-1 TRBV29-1 CSVEILLSTDSYNEQFF TGCAGCGTTGAGATTTTACTTTCTACCGACTCCTACAATGAGCAGTTCTTC
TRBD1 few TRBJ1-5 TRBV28 CASSFIGTGRYQPQHF TGTGCCAGCAGTTTTATTGGGACAGGGCGTTATCAGCCCCAGCATTTT
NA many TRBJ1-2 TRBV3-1 CASSQQGWEGYTF TGTGCCAGCAGCCAACAGGGCTGGGAAGGCTACACCTTC
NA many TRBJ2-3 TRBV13 CASSLSQPDTQYF TGTGCCAGCAGCTTGTCCCAGCCCGATACGCAGTATTTT
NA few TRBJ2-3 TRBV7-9 CASSPPVGEWDTQYF TGTGCCAGCAGCCCCCCCGTGGGGGAGTGGGATACGCAGTATTTT
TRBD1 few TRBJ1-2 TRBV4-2 CASSHSRSAGGGYTF TGTGCCAGCAGCCACTCCCGCTCCGCAGGGGGTGGCTACACCTTC
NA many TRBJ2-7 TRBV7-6 CASSLAGSLYEQYF TGTGCCAGCAGCTTAGCGGGGTCCCTCTACGAGCAGTACTTC
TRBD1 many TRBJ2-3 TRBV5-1 CASRRTGGADTQYF TGCGCCAGCAGACGGACAGGGGGCGCAGATACGCAGTATTTT
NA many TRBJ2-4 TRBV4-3 CASSQEGTARRHIQYF TGCGCCAGCAGCCAAGAAGGGACGGCTCGGAGGCACATTCAGTACTTC
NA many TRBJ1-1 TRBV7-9 CASSQGDTEAFF TGTGCCAGCAGCCAAGGGGACACTGAAGCTTTCTTT
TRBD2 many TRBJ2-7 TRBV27 CASSLGLAGTYEQYF TGTGCCAGCAGTTTGGGACTAGCGGGCACCTACGAGCAGTACTTC
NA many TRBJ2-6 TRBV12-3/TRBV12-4 CASSLAGSGANVLTF TGTGCCAGCAGTTTAGCCGGATCTGGGGCCAACGTCCTGACTTTC
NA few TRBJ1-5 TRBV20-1 CSAYLTPAQHF TGCAGTGCTTACCTTACTCCGGCCCAGCATTTT
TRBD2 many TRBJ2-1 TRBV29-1 CSAGGAGDGNEQFF TGCAGCGCTGGCGGAGCGGGAGATGGAAATGAGCAGTTCTTC
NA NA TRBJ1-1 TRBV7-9 CASSWGDIYTEAFF TGTGCCAGCAGCTGGGGAGACATTTACACTGAAGCTTTCTTT
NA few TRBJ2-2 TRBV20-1 CSATPGNTGELFF TGCAGTGCTACCCCGGGGAACACCGGGGAGCTGTTTTTT
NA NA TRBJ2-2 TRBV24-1 CATSDLPGELFF TGTGCCACCAGTGATTTGCCTGGGGAGCTGTTTTTT
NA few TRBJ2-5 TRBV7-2 CASSLGLVEETQYF TGTGCCAGCAGCTTAGGACTAGTGGAGGAGACCCAGTACTTC
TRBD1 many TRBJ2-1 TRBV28 CASSLPTGGAWEQFF TGTGCCAGCAGTTTACCGACAGGGGGCGCGTGGGAGCAGTTCTTC
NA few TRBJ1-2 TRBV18 CASSPTAYGYTF TGTGCCAGCTCACCGACAGCATATGGCTACACCTTC
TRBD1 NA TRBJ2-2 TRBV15 CATSRDRTGGGELFF TGTGCCACCAGCAGAGATCGGACAGGTGGCGGGGAGCTGTTTTTT
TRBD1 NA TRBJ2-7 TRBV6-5 CASRLQGAYEQYF TGTGCCAGCAGACTACAGGGGGCCTACGAGCAGTACTTC
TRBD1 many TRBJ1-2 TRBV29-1 CSVNRGKGYTF TGCAGCGTTAACAGGGGTAAAGGCTACACCTTC
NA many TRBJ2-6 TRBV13 CASSLDEGSSGANVLTF TGTGCCAGCAGCTTAGACGAGGGCTCCTCTGGGGCCAACGTCCTGACTTTC
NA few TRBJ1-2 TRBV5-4 CASSLGQGIYGYTF TGTGCCAGCAGCTTGGGTCAGGGGATCTATGGCTACACCTTC
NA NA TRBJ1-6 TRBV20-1 CSARDLGTNSPLHF TGCAGTGCTAGGGACCTAGGTACCAATTCACCCCTCCACTTT
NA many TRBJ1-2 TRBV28 CASRRTGTFNYGYTF TGTGCCAGCAGGCGGACGGGTACCTTTAACTATGGCTACACCTTC
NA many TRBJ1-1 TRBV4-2 CASSQGGRTEAFF TGTGCCAGCAGCCAAGGGGGTAGAACTGAAGCTTTCTTT
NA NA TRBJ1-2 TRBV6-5 CASSYREGYGYTF TGTGCCAGCAGTTACAGGGAGGGCTATGGCTACACCTTC
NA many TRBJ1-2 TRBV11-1 CASSLSRTSQGGYTF TGTGCCAGCAGCTTATCACGGACATCCCAAGGAGGCTACACCTTC
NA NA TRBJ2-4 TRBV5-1 CASSLAEGSKNIQYF TGCGCCAGCAGCTTGGCGGAGGGATCCAAAAACATTCAGTACTTC
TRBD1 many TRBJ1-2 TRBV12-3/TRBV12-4 CASSTGQLYGYTF TGTGCCAGCAGTACGGGACAGCTCTATGGCTACACCTTC
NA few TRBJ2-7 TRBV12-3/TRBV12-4 CASKRTRFSYEQYF TGTGCCAGCAAGAGGACACGATTCTCCTACGAGCAGTACTTC
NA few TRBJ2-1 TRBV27 CASSLEGAPYNEQFF TGTGCCAGCAGTTTAGAAGGGGCCCCCTACAATGAGCAGTTCTTC
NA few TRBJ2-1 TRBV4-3 CASSQEVLNEQFF TGCGCCAGCAGCCAAGAGGTGCTCAATGAGCAGTTCTTC
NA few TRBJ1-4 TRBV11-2 CASSPGMYEKLFF TGTGCCAGCAGCCCCGGGATGTATGAAAAACTGTTTTTT
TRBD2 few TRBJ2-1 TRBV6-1 CATRGSGGAYNEQFF TGTGCCACCCGGGGGAGCGGGGGGGCTTACAATGAGCAGTTCTTC
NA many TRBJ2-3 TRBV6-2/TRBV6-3 CASRASSTDTQYF TGTGCCAGCAGAGCCTCTAGCACAGATACGCAGTATTTT
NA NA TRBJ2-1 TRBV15 CVTSSSSSPYNEQFF TGTGTCACCAGCAGTTCTAGTTCACCCTACAATGAGCAGTTCTTC
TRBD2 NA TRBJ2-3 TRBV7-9 CASSAHPSTSGIVDTQYF TGTGCCAGCAGCGCCCATCCCTCAACTAGCGGTATCGTAGATACGCAGTATTTT
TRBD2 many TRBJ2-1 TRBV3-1 CASSQRGLANEQFF TGTGCCAGCAGCCAAAGGGGACTAGCCAATGAGCAGTTCTTC
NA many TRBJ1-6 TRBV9 CASSANNSPLHF TGTGCCAGCAGCGCCAATAATTCACCCCTCCACTTT